This T cell receptor (beta chain) is drawn from a study of beta chain features in type 1 diabetes. The table lists this clone with a few counts. Its antigen is not known. The CDR3 spans 14 residues. Germline CDR1 and CDR2: SGHAT and FQNNGV. Unmatched junction bases numbered 1, after V lost 4 bases and J lost 5 bases. The whole isolated RNA underwent reverse transcription, so sequencing captured expressed TCRB transcripts. Clones were sequenced by immunoSEQ multiplex PCR, and TCRdb holds only the in-frame ones, with some missing. Of a few hundred thousand clones in the sample, around 24% were seen once. General study findings and limits: For Type 1 diabetes patients, all four CD4+ subsets carried TCRB CDR3s that were moderately but significantly shorter. More deletions and fewer insertions at VDJ junctions were found in patients with type 1 diabetes.

The sequence was collected from a woman younger than 45 with type 1 diabetes. The chain links TRBV11-2 to TRBJ2-2, with TRBD2 identical over 10 bases. Sequenced sample: naive CD4+ T cells from blood. CDR3 DNA: TGTGCCAGCAGCTATAGCGGGAGGACCGGGGAGCTGTTTTTT. As protein: CASSYSGRTGELFF.